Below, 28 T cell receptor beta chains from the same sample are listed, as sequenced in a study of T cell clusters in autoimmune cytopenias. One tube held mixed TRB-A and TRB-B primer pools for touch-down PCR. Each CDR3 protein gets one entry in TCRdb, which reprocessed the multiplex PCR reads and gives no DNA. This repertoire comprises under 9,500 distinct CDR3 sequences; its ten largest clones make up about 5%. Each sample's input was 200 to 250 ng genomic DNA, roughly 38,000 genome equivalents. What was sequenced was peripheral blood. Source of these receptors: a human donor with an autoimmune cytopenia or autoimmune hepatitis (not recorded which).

CDR3 residues: CASSSPGGYNEQFF. The V and J genes are TRBV27 and TRBJ2-1; TCRdb gives TRBD1 as the D gene, but with no DNA this cannot be confirmed. In germline, CDR1 is MNHEY, CDR2 SMNVEV (reference sequence). The CDR3 totals 14 residues.

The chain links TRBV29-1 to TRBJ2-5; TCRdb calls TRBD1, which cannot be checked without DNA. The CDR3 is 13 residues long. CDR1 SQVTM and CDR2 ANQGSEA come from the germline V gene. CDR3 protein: CSVKQGFGETQYF.

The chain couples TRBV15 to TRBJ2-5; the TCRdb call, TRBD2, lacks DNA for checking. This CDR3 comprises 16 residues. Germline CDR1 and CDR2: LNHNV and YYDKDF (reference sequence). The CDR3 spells CATSRVGLGAGETQYF.

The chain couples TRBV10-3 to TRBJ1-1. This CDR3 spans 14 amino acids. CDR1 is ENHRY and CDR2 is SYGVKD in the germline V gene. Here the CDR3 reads CAISESTGNTEAFF.

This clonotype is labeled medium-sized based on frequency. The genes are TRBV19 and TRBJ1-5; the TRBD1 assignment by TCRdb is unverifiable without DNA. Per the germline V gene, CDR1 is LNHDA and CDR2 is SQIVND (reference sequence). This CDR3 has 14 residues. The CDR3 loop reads CASSPWGAGQPQHF.

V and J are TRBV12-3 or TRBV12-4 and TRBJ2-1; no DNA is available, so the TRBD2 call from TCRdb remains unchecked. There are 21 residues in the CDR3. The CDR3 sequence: CASSIRWDWREGQPSGNEQFF.

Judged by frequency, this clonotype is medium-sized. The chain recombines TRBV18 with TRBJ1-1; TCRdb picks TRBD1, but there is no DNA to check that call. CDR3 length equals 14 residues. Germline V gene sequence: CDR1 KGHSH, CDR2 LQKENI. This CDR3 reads CASSRNNREGEAFF.

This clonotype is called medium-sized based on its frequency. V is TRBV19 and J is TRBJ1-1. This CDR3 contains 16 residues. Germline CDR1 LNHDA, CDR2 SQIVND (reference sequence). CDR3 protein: CASSMTRLNQNTEAFF.

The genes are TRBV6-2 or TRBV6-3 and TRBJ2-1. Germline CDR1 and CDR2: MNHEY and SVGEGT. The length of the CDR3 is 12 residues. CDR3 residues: CASSYARNEQFF.

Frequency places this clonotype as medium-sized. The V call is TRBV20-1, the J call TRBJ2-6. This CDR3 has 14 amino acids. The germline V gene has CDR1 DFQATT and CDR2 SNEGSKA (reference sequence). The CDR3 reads CSARVDSGANVLTF.

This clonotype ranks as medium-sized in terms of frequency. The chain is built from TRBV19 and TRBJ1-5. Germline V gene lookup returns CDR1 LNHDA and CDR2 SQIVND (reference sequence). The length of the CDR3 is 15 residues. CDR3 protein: CASSIGHSSNQPQHF.

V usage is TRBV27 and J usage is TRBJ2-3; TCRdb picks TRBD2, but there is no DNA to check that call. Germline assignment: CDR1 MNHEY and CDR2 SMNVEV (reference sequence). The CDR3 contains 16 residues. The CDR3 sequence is CASSSRLAGAADTQYF.

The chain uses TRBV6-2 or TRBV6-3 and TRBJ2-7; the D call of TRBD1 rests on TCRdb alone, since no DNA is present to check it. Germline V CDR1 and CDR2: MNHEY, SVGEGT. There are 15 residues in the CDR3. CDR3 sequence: CASSSVGDVSYEQYF.

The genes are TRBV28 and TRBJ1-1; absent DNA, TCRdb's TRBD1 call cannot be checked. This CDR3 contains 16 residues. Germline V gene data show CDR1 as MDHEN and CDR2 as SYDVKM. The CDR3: CASSFSGPGSYTEAFF. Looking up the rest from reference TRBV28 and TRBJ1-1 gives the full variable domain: DVKVTQSSRYLVKRTGEKVFLECVQDMDHENMFWYRQDPGLGLRLIYFSYDVKMKEKGDIPEGYSVSREKKERFSLILESASTNQTSMYLCASSFSGPGSYTEAFFGQGTRLTVV.

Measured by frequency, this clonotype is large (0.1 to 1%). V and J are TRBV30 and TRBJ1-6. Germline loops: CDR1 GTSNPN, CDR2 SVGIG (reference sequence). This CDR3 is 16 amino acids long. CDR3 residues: CAWSVSRRVGNSPLHF. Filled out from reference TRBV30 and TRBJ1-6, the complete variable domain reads SQTIHQWPATLVQPVGSPLSLECTVEGTSNPNLYWYRQAAGRGLQLLFYSVGIGQISSEVPQNLSASRPQDRQFILSSKKLLLSDSGFYLCAWSVSRRVGNSPLHFGNGTRLTVT.

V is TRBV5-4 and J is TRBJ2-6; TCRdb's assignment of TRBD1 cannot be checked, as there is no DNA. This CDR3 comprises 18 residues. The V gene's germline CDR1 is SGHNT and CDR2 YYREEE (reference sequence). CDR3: CASSLAGTGISGANVLTF. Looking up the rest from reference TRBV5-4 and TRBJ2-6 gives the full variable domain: ETGVTQSPTHLIKTRGQQVTLRCSSQSGHNTVSWYQQALGQGPQFIFQYYREEENGRGNFPPRFSGLQFPNYSSELNVNALELDDSALYLCASSLAGTGISGANVLTFGAGSRLTVL.

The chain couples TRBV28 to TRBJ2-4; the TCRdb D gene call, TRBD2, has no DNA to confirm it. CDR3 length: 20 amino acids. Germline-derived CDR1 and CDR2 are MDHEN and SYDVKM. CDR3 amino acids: CATLPLSGRADGEAKNIQYF.

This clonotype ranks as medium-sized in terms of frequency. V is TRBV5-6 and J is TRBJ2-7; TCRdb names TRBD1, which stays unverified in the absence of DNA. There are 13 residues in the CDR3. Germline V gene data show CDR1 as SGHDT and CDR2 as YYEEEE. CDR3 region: CASSLRGTDEQYF.

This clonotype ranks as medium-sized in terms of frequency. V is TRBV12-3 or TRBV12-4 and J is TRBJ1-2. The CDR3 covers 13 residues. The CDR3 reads CASSFWVQYGYTF.

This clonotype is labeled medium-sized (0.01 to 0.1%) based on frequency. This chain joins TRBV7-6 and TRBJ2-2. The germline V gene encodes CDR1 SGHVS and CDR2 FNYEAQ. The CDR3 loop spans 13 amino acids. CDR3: CASSFGDSGELFF.

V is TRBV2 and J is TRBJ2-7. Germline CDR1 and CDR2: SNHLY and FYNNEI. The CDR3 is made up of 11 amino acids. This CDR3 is CASSEAYEQYF.

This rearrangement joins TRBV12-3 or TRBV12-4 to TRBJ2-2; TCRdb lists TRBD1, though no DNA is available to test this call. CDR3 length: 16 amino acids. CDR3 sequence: CASREWDRKNTGELFF.

The CDR3 sequence: CASSLGAGLIASDEQYF. The chain combines TRBV5-4 with TRBJ2-7; no DNA is available, so the TRBD1 call from TCRdb remains unchecked. The CDR3 is made up of 17 amino acids. In germline, CDR1 is SGHNT, CDR2 YYREEE (reference sequence). Together with reference TRBV5-4 and TRBJ2-7, the CDR3 gives the full variable domain: ETGVTQSPTHLIKTRGQQVTLRCSSQSGHNTVSWYQQALGQGPQFIFQYYREEENGRGNFPPRFSGLQFPNYSSELNVNALELDDSALYLCASSLGAGLIASDEQYFGPGTRLTVT.

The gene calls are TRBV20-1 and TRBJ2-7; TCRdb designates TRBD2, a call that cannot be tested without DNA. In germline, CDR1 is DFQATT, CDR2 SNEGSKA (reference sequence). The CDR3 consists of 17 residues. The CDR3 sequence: CSAKYTGTSGSPYEQYF.

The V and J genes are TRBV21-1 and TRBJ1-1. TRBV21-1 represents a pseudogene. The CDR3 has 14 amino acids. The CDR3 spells CASSSGRRNTEAFF.

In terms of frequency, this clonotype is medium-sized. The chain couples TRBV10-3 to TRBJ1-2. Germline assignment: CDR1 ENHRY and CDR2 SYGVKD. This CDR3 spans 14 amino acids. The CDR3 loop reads CAISESRGSYGYTF.

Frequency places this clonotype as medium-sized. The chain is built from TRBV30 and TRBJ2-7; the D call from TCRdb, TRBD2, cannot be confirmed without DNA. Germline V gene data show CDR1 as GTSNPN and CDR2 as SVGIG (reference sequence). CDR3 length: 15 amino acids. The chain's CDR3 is CAWRGKVSRIHEQYF.

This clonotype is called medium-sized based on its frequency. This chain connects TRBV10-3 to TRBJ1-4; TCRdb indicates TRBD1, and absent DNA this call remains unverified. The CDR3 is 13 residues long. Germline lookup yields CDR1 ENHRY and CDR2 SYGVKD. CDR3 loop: CAIRQGSNEKLFF.